The next 13 T cell receptor beta chains were all read from a single sample in a study of T cell changes during pregnancy in multiple sclerosis. Profiling relied on immunoSEQ multiplex PCR, and the TCRdb table lists in-frame clones only, not all of them. The data contain more than 65,000 clones, around nine tenths of them singletons. The material sequenced was CD4+ T cells from peripheral blood mononuclear cells, taken before pregnancy. These receptors were obtained from a female donor with multiple sclerosis, enrolled in a pregnancy study.

V usage is TRBV6-5 and J usage is TRBJ2-5, with D possibly being TRBD2 (6 bases). This CDR3 is built from 15 residues. Trimming pared 2 bases from V and 4 bases from J, leaving 14 bases between. Germline assignment: CDR1 MNHEY and CDR2 SVGAGI. In DNA form, the CDR3 reads TGTGCCAGCAGTTACCAGGGACTGTTCAGAGAGACCCAGTACTTC. Translating gives CASSYQGLFRETQYF.

The V gene is TRBV5-1, the J gene TRBJ2-3; 8 bases fit TRBD2. Germline assignment: CDR1 SGHRS and CDR2 YFSETQ. The CDR3 has 17 amino acids. V was pared by 3 bases and J by 0 bases, with 9 bases of the junction left unmatched. The CDR3 DNA follows: TGCGCCAGCAGCTCACTGAGCGGGGGTGTTAGCACAGATACGCAGTATTTT. Translation: CASSSLSGGVSTDTQYF.

The V and J genes are TRBV6-1 and TRBJ1-1; 9 bases align to TRBD1. The CDR3 loop spans 14 amino acids. The ends lost 6 bases at V and 7 bases at J; junction bases unmatched: 9. CDR1 and CDR2 (germline): MNHNS, SASEGT. CDR3 sequence reads: CASRAQGARGEAFF. CDR3 nucleotide sequence: TGTGCCAGCAGGGCACAGGGGGCGCGGGGTGAAGCTTTCTTT.

The rearrangement uses TRBV5-1 and TRBJ1-2; 12 bases agree with TRBD1. CDR3 length equals 17 residues. V shed 1 base, J shed 7 bases, and the junction held 11 bases outside the gene matches. The V gene's germline CDR1 is SGHRS and CDR2 YFSETQ. The CDR3 DNA follows: TGCGCCAGCAGCTTGAGAGGGACAGGGGGCGAGGCGTTTGGCTACACCTTC. Protein sequence: CASSLRGTGGEAFGYTF.

This chain joins TRBV27 and TRBJ1-4, with D unresolved. Deletions cut 4 bases from V and 5 bases from J, with 14 bases between. The CDR3 runs 15 residues. CDR1 and CDR2 from the germline V gene are MNHEY and SMNVEV (reference sequence). The CDR3 sequence is CASSSYQTGNEKLFF. CDR3 in DNA: TGTGCCAGCAGTTCTTATCAGACGGGAAATGAAAAACTGTTTTTT.

The J gene is TRBJ2-4, the V gene TRBV6-5, with D possibly matching TRBD1 (5 bases). This CDR3 is built from 13 residues. Deletions cut 5 bases from V and 9 bases from J, with 14 bases between. Germline CDR1 MNHEY, CDR2 SVGAGI. For the CDR3, the DNA is TGTGCCAGCAGTCCCCTCAGAAGGGGCATTCAGTACTTC. Its protein product is CASSPLRRGIQYF.

The rearrangement links TRBV5-1 to TRBJ2-3; 12 nucleotides align to TRBD2. CDR3 size: 17 residues. The germline CDR1 and CDR2 sequences are SGHRS and YFSETQ. V lost 4 bases, J lost 6 bases, and 12 bases stayed unmatched. Written as DNA, the CDR3 is TGCGCCAGCAGCCCGCAATCGACTAGCGGGGGAAGGGATACGCAGTATTTT. This codes for CASSPQSTSGGRDTQYF.

The rearrangement links TRBV5-1 to TRBJ2-7; possible D gene TRBD2, 6 bases. This CDR3 comprises 14 residues. Deletions cut 3 bases from V and 1 base from J, with 11 bases between. Germline CDR1 reads SGHRS; CDR2 reads YFSETQ. The CDR3 bases are TGCGCCAGCAGCTCTTCTAGCGCATCCTACGAGCAGTACTTC. Amino acids: CASSSSSASYEQYF. The full variable domain, its missing parts supplied by reference TRBV5-1 and TRBJ2-7, is KAGVTQTPRYLIKTRGQQVTLSCSPISGHRSVSWYQQTPGQGLQFLFEYFSETQRNKGNFPGRFSGRQFSNSRSEMNVSTLELGDSALYLCASSSSSASYEQYFGPGTRLTVT.

This rearrangement joins TRBV19 to TRBJ2-3, with 12 bases lining up with TRBD2. Trimming cost V 6 bases and J 4 bases; bases outside gene matches: 8. The length of the CDR3 is 16 residues. Germline V lookup: CDR1 LNHDA, CDR2 SQIVND (reference sequence). The CDR3 is CASRAQGLAGPDTQYF. For the CDR3, the DNA is TGTGCCAGTAGAGCCCAAGGACTAGCGGGGCCAGATACGCAGTATTTT.

The rearrangement links TRBV2 to TRBJ2-7, with TRBD1 matching 7 bases. The junction had 7 bases not matched to a gene; V was cut back by 5 bases and J by 3 bases. The CDR3 length is 14 residues. The germline V gene encodes CDR1 SNHLY and CDR2 FYNNEI. This CDR3 is CASSSGTANYEQYF. CDR3 bases: TGTGCCAGCAGTTCCGGGACAGCTAACTACGAGCAGTACTTC.

This sequence joins TRBV6-5 and TRBJ2-1; 13 nucleotides agree with TRBD2. The CDR3 is 15 amino acids. V dropped 4 bases and J dropped 8; count of bases not matched to a gene: 5. Looked up from germline, CDR1 is MNHEY and CDR2 is SVGAGI. The CDR3 DNA is TGTGCCAGCAGTTCGGGTACTAGCGGGAGGGATGAGCAGTTCTTC. Residues: CASSSGTSGRDEQFF.

The chain has TRBV2 and TRBJ1-3; 7 bases line up with TRBD1. Germline CDR1 reads SNHLY; CDR2 reads FYNNEI. V dropped 9 bases and J dropped 4; count of bases not matched to a gene: 6. This CDR3 is built from 13 residues. CDR3 bases: TGTGCCAGGATGGACAGGAACGGAAACACCATATATTTT. It codes for CARMDRNGNTIYF.

The chain links TRBV30 to TRBJ1-1; the D is unclear. This CDR3 is built from 11 residues. V lost 0 bases to trimming and J lost 4 bases, with 3 bases between them. From germline, CDR1 is GTSNPN and CDR2 SVGIG (reference sequence). CDR3 sequence (DNA): TGTGCCTGGAGTGTACTCACTGAAGCTTTCTTT. This translates into CAWSVLTEAFF.